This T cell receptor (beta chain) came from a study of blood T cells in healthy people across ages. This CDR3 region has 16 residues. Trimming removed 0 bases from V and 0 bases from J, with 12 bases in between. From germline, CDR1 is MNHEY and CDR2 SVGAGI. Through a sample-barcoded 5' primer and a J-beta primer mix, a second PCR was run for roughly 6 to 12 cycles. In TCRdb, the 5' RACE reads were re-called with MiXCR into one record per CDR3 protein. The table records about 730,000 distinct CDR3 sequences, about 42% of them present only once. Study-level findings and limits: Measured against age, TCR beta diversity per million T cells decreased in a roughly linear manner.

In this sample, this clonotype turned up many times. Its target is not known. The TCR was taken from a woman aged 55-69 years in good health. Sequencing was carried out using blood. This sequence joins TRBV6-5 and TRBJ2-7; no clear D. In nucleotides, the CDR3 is TGTGCCAGCAGTTACTCGAGGCGGACCAGCTCCTACGAGCAGTACTTC. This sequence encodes CASSYSRRTSSYEQYF.